The TCR beta chain under discussion was sequenced for a study of T-cell reconstitution after alpha-beta-depleted transplantation in children. Study findings and constraints: Expanded graft clones, several hundred of them, were reportedly the source of alpha-beta T cells about two months after transplant. The study traced high day-60 TCRbeta diversity in some patients to surviving recipient T cells and thymic progenitors. T cells produced anew were the main source of T-cell counts and diversity one year after transplant.

This clonotype was counted at least ten times. What it recognizes is unknown. It was with unique molecular identifiers that the TCRbeta library was prepared. TCRdb itself ran the PCR reads through MiXCR, one entry per CDR3 protein. The sample shows around 670,000 distinct CDR3 sequences, around 13% of them seen only once. With 7 bases removed from V and 3 bases from J, the gap between germline ends came to 16 bases. Germline values: CDR1 MDHEN, CDR2 SYDVKM. This CDR3 has 14 residues. This chain uses TRBV28 with TRBJ2-7; D not certain. Sequences were derived from PBMCs, sampled before TCRalphabeta/CD19-depleted stem cell transplant. The receptor's source is a girl aged 2 to 9 with congenital amegakaryocytic thrombocytopenia, due to receive a stem cell transplant. The CDR3 sequence: CASKVPTSHYEQYF. In DNA form, the CDR3 reads TGTGCCAGCAAAGTACCGACCTCGCACTACGAGCAGTACTTC.